This T cell receptor (beta chain) stems from a study of read filtering for tumor transcriptome and immune sequencing. This clonotype was observed at least ten times. The library was built from about 0.4 ug RNA with molecular barcoded adaptors for alpha/delta and beta/gamma chains. TCRdb reprocessed the reads via MiXCR and lists one record per CDR3 protein. The sample carries 100,000 to 150,000 distinct CDR3 sequences, under 15% recorded once. Germline V gives CDR1 SGHDT, CDR2 YYEEEE. CDR3 size: 13 residues. V trimming: 4 bases; J trimming: 6 bases; junction bases outside the gene matches: 3. The chain recombines TRBV5-6 with TRBJ2-7, with TRBD1 matching over 11 bases. The sample consisted of a population of CD138-negative cells sorted from bone marrow. The receptor's source is a donor aged 40 or over with multiple myeloma. CDR3 loop: CASSPGTGGEQYF. The CDR3 DNA reads as TGTGCCAGCAGCCCCGGGACAGGGGGCGAGCAGTACTTC.